The T cell receptor beta chain under discussion was sequenced for a study of OX40 agonist ivuxolimab in advanced cancers. CDR1 and CDR2 from the germline V gene are MDHEN and SYDVKM. Losses at the gene ends were 6 bases for V and 2 bases for J; bases not matched to a gene: 13. The CDR3 covers 16 residues. Method: immunoSEQ multiplex PCR; TCRdb's copy keeps in-frame clones and lacks some. The profile shows just under 100,000 clones, around 94% of them singletons. This clonotype was sampled from an adult with an advanced solid tumor such as melanoma, head and neck, liver or kidney cancer. Sequencing was performed on CD4+ or CD8+ T cells sorted from blood, taken in a trial of the OX40 agonist ivuxolimab. The rearrangement uses TRBV28 and TRBJ2-7; 7 bases align to TRBD2. The CDR3 DNA is TGTGCCAGCAGACCGCGAAGACGGGGGACTACCTACGAGCAGTACTTC. This gives the protein CASRPRRRGTTYEQYF.